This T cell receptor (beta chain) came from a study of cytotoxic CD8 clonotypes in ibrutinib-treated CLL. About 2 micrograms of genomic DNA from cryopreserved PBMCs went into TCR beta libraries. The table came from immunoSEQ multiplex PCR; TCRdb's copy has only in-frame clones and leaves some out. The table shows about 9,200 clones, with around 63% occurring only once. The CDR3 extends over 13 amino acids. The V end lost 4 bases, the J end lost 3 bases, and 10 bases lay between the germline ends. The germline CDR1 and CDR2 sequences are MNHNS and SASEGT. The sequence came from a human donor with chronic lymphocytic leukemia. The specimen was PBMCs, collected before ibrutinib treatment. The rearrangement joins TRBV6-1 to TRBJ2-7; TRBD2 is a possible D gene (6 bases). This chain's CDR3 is CASSVRRGYEQYF. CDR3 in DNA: TGTGCCAGCAGTGTTCGGAGGGGCTACGAGCAGTACTTC.